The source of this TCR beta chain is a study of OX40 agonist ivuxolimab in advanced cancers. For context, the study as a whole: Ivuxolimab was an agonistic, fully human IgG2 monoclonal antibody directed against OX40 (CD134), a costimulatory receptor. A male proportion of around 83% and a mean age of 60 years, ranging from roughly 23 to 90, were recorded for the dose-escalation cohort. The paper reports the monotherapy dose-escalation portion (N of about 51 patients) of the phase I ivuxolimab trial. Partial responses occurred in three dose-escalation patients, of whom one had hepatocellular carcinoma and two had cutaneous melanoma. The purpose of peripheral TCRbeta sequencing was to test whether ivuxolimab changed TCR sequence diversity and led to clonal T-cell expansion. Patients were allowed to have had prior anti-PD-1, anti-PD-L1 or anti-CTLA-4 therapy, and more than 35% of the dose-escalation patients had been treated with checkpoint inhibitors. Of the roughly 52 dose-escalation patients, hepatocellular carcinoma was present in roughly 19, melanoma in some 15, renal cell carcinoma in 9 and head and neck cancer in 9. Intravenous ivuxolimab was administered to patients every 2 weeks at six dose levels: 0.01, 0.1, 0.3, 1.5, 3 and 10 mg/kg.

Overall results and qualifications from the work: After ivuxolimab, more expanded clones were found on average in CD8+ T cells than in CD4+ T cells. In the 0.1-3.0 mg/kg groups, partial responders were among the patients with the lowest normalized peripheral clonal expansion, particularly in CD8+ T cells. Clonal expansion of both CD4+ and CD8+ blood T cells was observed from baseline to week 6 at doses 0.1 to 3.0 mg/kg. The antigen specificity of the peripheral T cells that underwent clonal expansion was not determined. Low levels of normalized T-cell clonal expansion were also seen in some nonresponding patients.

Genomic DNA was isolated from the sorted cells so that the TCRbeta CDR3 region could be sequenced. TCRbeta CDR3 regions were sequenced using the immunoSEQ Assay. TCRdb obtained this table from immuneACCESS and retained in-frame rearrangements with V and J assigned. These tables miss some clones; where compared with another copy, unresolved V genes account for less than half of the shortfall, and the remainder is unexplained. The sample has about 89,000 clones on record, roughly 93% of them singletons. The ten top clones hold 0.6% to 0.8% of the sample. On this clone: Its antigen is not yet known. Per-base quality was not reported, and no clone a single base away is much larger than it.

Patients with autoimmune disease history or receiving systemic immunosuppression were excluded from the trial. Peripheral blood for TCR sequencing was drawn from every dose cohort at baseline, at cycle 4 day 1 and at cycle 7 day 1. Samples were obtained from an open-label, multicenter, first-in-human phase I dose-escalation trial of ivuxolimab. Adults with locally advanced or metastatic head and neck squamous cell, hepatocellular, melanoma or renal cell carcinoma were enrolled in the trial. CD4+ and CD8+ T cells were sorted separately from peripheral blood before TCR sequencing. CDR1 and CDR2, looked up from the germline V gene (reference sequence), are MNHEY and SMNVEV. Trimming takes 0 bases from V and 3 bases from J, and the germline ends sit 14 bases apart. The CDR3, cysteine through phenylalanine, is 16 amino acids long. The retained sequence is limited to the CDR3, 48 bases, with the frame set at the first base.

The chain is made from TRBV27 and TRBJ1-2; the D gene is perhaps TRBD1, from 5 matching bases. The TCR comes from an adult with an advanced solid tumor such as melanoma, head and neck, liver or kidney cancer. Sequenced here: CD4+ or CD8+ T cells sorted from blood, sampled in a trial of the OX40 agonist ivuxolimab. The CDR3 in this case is CASSLSQGLPYYGYTF. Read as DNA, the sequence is TGTGCCAGCAGTTTATCGCAGGGTCTACCGTACTATGGCTACACCTTC.